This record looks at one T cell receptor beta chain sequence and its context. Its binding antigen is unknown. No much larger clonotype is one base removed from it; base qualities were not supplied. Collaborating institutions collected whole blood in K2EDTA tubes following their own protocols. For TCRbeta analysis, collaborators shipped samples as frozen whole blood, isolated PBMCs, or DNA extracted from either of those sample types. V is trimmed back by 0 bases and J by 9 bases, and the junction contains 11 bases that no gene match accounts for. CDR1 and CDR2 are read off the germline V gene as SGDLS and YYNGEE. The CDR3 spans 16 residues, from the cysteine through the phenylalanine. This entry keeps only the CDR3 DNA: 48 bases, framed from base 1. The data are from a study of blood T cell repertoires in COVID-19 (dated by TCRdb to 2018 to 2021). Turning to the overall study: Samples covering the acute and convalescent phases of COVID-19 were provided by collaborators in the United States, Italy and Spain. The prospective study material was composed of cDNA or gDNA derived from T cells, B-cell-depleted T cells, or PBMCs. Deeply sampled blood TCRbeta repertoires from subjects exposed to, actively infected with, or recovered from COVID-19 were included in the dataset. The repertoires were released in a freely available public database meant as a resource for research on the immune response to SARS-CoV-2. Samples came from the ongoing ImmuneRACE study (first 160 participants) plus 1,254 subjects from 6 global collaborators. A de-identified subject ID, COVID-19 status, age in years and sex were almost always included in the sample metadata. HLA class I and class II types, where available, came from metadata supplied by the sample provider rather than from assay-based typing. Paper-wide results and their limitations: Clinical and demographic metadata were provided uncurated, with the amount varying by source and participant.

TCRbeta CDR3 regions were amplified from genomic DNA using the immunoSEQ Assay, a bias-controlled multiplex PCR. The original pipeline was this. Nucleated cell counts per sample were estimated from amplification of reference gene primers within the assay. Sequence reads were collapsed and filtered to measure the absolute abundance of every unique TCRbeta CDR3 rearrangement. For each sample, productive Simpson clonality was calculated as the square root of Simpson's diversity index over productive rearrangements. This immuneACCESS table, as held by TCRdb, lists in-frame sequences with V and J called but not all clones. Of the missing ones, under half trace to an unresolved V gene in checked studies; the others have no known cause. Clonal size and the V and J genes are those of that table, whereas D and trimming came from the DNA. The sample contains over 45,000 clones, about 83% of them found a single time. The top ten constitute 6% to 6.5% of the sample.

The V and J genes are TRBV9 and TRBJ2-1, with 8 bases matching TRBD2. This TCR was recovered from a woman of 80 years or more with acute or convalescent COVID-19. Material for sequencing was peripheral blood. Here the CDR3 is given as CASSVGRGDFVVEQFF. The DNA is TGTGCCAGCAGCGTAGGGCGGGGGGACTTTGTGGTTGAGCAGTTCTTC.